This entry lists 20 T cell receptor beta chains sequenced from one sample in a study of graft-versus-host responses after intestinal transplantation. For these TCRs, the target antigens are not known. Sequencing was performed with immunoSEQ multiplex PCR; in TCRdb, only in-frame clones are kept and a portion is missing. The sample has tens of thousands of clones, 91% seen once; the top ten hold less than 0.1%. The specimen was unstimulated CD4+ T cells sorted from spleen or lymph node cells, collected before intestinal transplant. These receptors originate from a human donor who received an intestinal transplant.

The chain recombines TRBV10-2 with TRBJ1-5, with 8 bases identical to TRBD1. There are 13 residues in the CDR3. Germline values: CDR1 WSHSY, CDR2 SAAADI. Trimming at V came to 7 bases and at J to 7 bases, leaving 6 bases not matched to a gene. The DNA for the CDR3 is TGCGCCAGCATGGACAGGGCACAACAGCCCCAGCATTTT. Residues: CASMDRAQQPQHF.

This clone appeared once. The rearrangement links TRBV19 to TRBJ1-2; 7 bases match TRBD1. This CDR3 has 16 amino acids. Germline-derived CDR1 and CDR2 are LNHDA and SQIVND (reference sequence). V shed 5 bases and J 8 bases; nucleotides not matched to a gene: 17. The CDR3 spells CASSVLRDSPSLGYTF. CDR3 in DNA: TGTGCCAGTAGTGTCCTCCGGGACAGCCCTTCATTAGGCTACACCTTC.

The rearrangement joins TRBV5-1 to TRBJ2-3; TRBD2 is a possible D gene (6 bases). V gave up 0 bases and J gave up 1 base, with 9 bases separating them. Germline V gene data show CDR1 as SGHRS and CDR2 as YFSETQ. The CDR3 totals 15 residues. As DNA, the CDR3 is TGCGCCAGCAGCTTGGACACTAGCCGCACAGATACGCAGTATTTT. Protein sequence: CASSLDTSRTDTQYF.

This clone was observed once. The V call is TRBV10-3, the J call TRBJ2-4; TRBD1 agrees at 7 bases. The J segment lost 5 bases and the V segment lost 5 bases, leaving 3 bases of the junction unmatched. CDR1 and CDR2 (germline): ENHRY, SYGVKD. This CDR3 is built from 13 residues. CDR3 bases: TGTGCCATCAGTCAGGGGGTACAAAACATTCAGTACTTC. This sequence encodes CAISQGVQNIQYF.

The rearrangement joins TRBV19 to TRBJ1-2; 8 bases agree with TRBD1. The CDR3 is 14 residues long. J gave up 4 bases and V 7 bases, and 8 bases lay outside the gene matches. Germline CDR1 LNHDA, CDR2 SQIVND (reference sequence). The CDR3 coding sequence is TGTGCCAGTACCACAGGGGGTTTATTCTATGGCTACACCTTC. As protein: CASTTGGLFYGYTF.

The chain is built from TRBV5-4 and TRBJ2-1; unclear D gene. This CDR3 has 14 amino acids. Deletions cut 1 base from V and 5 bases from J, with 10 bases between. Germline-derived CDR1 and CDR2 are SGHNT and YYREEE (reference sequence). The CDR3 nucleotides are TGTGCCAGCAGCTTGAGCCTGATGGACAATGAGCAGTTCTTC. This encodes CASSLSLMDNEQFF.

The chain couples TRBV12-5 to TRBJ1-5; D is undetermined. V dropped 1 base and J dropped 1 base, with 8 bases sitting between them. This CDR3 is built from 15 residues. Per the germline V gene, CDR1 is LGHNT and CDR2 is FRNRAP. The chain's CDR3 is CASGLERWSNQPQHF. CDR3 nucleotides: TGTGCTAGTGGTTTGGAGAGGTGGAGCAATCAGCCCCAGCATTTT.

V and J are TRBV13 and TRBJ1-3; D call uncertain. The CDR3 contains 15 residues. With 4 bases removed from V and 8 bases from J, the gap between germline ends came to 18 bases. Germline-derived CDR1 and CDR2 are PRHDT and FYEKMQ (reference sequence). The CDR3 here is CASSSSRQVRDTIYF. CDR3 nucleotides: TGTGCCAGCAGCTCCTCCCGGCAGGTCCGTGACACCATATATTTT.

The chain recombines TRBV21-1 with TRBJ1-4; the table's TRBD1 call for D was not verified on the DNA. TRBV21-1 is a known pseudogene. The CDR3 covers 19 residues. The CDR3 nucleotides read TGTGCCAGCAGCAAATCCACTCAGTTCGGCAGGTACGATCATGAAAAACTGTTTTTT. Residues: CASSKSTQFGRYDHEKLFF.

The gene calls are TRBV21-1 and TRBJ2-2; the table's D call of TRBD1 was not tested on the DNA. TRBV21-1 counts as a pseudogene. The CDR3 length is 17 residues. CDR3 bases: TGTGCCAGCAGCAGGAAACGGACAGGGAGGGGTACCGGGGAGCTGTTTTTT. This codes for CASSRKRTGRGTGELFF.

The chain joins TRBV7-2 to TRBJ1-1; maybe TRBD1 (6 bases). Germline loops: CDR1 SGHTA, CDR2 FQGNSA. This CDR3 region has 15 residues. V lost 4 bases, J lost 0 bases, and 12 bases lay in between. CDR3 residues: CASSYRDGMNTEAFF. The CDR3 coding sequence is TGTGCCAGCAGCTACAGGGATGGGATGAACACTGAAGCTTTCTTT.

The CDR3: CASRGTGGGGYTF. In DNA, the CDR3 is TGTGCCAGCAGAGGGACAGGGGGCGGTGGCTACACCTTC. V usage is TRBV27 and J usage is TRBJ1-2, with TRBD1 matching 12 bases. Trimming cost V 6 bases and J 7 bases; bases outside gene matches: 3. Germline lookup yields CDR1 MNHEY and CDR2 SMNVEV (reference sequence). This CDR3 spans 13 amino acids.

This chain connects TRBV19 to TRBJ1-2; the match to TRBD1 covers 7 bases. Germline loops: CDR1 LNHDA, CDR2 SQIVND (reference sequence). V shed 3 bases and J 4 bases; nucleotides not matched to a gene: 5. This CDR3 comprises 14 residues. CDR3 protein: CASSIRGGVYGYTF. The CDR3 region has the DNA TGTGCCAGTAGTATCCGAGGGGGCGTCTATGGCTACACCTTC.

The CDR3 sequence is CASTKFGQPSGNTIYF. The CDR3 nucleotides are TGTGCCAGTACCAAATTTGGACAGCCTTCTGGAAACACCATATATTTT. This chain joins TRBV19 and TRBJ1-3; the D gene is possibly TRBD1 (6 bases). CDR1 is LNHDA, CDR2 SQIVND, per germline (reference sequence). The CDR3 length is 16 residues. V lost 7 bases to trimming and J lost 1 base, with 17 bases between them.

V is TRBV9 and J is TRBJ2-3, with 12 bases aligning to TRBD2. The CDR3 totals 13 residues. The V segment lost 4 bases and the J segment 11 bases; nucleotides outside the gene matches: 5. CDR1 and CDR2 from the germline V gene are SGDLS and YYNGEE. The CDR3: CASSPRTSGEQYF. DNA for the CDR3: TGTGCCAGCAGCCCTCGGACTAGCGGGGAGCAGTATTTT.

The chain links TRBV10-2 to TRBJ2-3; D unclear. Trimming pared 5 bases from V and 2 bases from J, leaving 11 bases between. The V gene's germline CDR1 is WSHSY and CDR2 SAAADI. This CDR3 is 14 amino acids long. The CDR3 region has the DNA TGCGCCAGCAGTATGACCGGAGACACAGATACGCAGTATTTT. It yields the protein CASSMTGDTDTQYF.

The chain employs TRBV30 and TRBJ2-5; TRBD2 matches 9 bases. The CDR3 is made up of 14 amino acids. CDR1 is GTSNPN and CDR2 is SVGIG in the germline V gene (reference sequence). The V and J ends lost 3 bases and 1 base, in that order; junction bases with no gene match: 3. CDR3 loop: CAWSPGLAQETQYF. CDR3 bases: TGTGCCTGGAGCCCGGGACTAGCCCAAGAGACCCAGTACTTC.

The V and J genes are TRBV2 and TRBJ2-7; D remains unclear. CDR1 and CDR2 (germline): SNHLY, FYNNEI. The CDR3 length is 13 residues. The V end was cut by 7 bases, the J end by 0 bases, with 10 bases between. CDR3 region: CASNGQSSYEQYF. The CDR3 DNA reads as TGTGCCAGCAATGGGCAGAGCTCCTACGAGCAGTACTTC. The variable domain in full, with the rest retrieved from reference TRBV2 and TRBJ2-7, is EPEVTQTPSHQVTQMGQEVILRCVPISNHLYFYWYRQILGQKVEFLVSFYNNEISEKSEIFDDQFSVERPDGSNFTLKIRSTKLEDSAMYFCASNGQSSYEQYFGPGTRLTVT.

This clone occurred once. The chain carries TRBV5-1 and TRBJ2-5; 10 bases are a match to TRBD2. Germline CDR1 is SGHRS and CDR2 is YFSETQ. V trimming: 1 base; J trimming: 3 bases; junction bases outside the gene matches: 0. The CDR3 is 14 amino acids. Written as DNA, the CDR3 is TGCGCCAGCAGCTTGACTAGCGGGAAAGAGACCCAGTACTTC. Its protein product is CASSLTSGKETQYF.

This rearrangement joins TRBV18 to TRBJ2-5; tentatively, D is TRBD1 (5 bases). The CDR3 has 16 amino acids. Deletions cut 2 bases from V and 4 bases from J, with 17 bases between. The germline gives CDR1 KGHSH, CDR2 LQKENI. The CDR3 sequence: CASSPIEKGIGETQYF. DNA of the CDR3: TGTGCCAGCTCACCAATCGAGAAGGGGATTGGAGAGACCCAGTACTTC.